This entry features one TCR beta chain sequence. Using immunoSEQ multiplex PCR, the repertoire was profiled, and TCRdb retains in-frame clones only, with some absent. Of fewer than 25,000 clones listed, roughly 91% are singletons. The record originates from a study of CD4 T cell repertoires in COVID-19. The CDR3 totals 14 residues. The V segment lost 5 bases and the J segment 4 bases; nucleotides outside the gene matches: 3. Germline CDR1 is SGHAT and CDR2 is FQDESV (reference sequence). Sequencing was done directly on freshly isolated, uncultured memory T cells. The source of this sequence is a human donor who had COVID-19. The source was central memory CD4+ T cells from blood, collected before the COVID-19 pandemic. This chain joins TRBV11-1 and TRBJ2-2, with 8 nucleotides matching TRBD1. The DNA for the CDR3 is TGTGCCAGCAGCCGGGGGACAGGCACCGGGGAGCTGTTTTTT. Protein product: CASSRGTGTGELFF.